This T cell receptor beta chain was identified during a study of cytomegalovirus exposure and HLA in healthy donors. This clone was counted between two and nine times. Its specificity is not known. Primers included in the PCR were 60 Vbeta and 13 Jbeta primers. Clones were sequenced by immunoSEQ multiplex PCR, and TCRdb holds only the in-frame ones, with some missing. Here the sample spans around 210,000 clones, approximately 85% being singletons. Overall study results and limits: A few of the chains that were CMV-associated were confirmed in vitro to be specific for CMV antigens. What a later analysis reportedly showed was that an Asian-associated ancestry cluster had fewer N-insertions than the roughly 720-donor mean. Evidence from a later analysis indicated that most CMV-associated TCR beta chains looked HLA-restricted.

Donors likely had unrecorded immune exposures despite being nominally healthy when sampled. V lost 7 bases and J lost 2, with 15 bases in between. This CDR3 is built from 15 residues. Germline CDR1 reads LNHDA; CDR2 reads SQIVND (reference sequence). The chain employs TRBV19 and TRBJ1-5; D perhaps matches TRBD1 (6 bases). Material for sequencing was PBMCs. The sequence was obtained from a girl aged 2-10 years in good health and CMV-seronegative. The CDR3: CASMLGARGNQPQHF. The DNA of the CDR3 is TGTGCCAGTATGTTGGGGGCGCGGGGCAATCAGCCCCAGCATTTT.